Detailed here is one T cell receptor (beta chain). This clone was counted at least ten times. What antigen it recognizes has not been identified. No per-base quality is available; no much larger clone lies one base away. Libraries were made using PCR. These reads were obtained on an Illumina HiSeq 4000. High-throughput sequencing was used to profile the TCR beta-chain CDR3 region of each patient. In the source study's methods: CDR3 differences across clinicopathological groups were used to build a classifier for discriminating distant-metastatic papillary thyroid cancer patients. The Shannon index was used to assess repertoire diversity, and the Morisita-Horn index was used to assess tumor-blood repertoire similarity. Clones were called with MiXCR by TCRdb after fastp trimmed the public reads at Q25, and only in-frame beta chains were retained. The V and J calls shown here were made by TCRdb, not taken from the authors' results. Across this sample there are about 45,000 clones, with under 4% seen only once. The top ten clonotypes cover roughly a tenth of the sample.

The V and J ends are trimmed by 2 bases and 0 bases, leaving 9 bases between them. CDR1 and CDR2, per the germline V gene (reference sequence), are SGHKS and YYEKEE. The CDR3 goes from the cysteine to the phenylalanine over 15 residues. Left in the record is the CDR3 DNA by itself, 45 bases read in frame from the first base. The data stem from a study of metastatic and nonmetastatic thyroid tumors (TCRdb year 2020). In the study overall: For patients with malignant and with benign thyroid disease, the researchers compared repertoires between peripheral blood samples and tumor or nodule tissue samples. Points the paper makes about the study in general: In both blood and tumor samples, malignant tumors were reported to have significantly higher TCR beta diversity than benign nodules.

None of the patients had been given any treatment before thyroid surgery. Patient clinical samples collected from about 2012 to 2019 were retrospectively analysed using T-cell receptor beta sequencing. The chain joins TRBV5-5 to TRBJ2-1; no D gene call is confident. The sequenced sample was blood. This TCR was sampled from a female donor with papillary thyroid cancer or a benign thyroid nodule (not recorded which). Some clones in this sample may be carry-over from other donors' samples. In nucleotides, the sequence is TGTGCCAGCAGCTTAGCGCTTAGCTCCTACAATGAGCAGTTCTTC. Protein translation: CASSLALSSYNEQFF.